This T cell receptor (beta chain) emerged from a study of blood T cell repertoires in COVID-19. This CDR3 is 13 amino acids long. Per the germline V gene, CDR1 is MNHEY and CDR2 is SVGAGI. With V trimmed by 6 bases and J by 8 bases, 9 bases remained unmatched. It was during active infection that Seattle patients were enrolled and then longitudinally followed. In the authors' workflow: Using reference gene primer amplification, nucleated cell counts were estimated. The data were produced by immunoSEQ multiplex PCR, yet TCRdb's version contains in-frame clones alone and is incomplete. From that table come the V and J calls and clone size; the DNA was used to work out D and trimming. The profile shows 150,000 to 200,000 clones, over 80% of them singletons.

This chain uses TRBV6-5 with TRBJ1-2; 7 positions agree with TRBD1. The sequence came from a man younger than 40 with COVID-19, enrolled during active disease. The material sequenced was peripheral blood. Here the CDR3 reads CASRIHRGDGYTF. The CDR3 nucleotides read TGTGCCAGCAGAATTCACAGGGGTGACGGCTACACCTTC.